These 8 T cell receptor beta chains share one sample of origin, sequenced in a study of blood T cells in healthy people across ages. Through a sample-barcoded 5' primer and a J-beta primer mix, a second PCR was run for roughly 7 to 12 cycles. TCRdb recomputed calls from the 5' RACE reads with MiXCR, one row per CDR3 protein. The sample has about 640,000 distinct CDR3 sequences, about 30% seen once. Sample: blood. All receptors derive from a woman older than 75 in good health.

The rearrangement joins TRBV29-1 to TRBJ2-2, with D possibly matching TRBD1 (7 bases). V was clipped by 7 bases and J by 10 bases, with 19 bases between them. The germline V gene encodes CDR1 SQVTM and CDR2 ANQGSEA. The CDR3 spans 13 residues. The CDR3 sequence: CSASSEGAEELFF. The CDR3, as DNA: TGCAGCGCCTCTAGCGAGGGGGCCGAGGAGCTGTTTTTT.

The chain is built from TRBV5-1 and TRBJ2-2, with D possibly being TRBD1 or TRBD2 (5 bases each). Trimming removed 4 bases from V and 2 bases from J, with 9 bases in between. The CDR3 contains 14 residues. The germline V gene has CDR1 SGHRS and CDR2 YFSETQ. CDR3: CASSEGSNTGELFF. In DNA, the CDR3 is TGCGCCAGCAGCGAGGGGTCTAACACCGGGGAGCTGTTTTTT.

The table lists this clonotype with many counts. The chain couples TRBV3-1 to TRBJ1-2, with D perhaps TRBD1 (6 bases). Germline lookup yields CDR1 LGHDT and CDR2 YNNKEL (reference sequence). The CDR3 length is 13 residues. Between the trimmed V and J ends, which lost 4 bases and 4 bases, there was a span of 10 bases. CDR3 DNA sequence: TGTGCCAGCAGCCCTACAGGGACCTATGGCTACACCTTC. Residues: CASSPTGTYGYTF.

The sample holds a few counts of this clonotype. Since a much larger clone is just one base distant, this may be a read error. This chain uses TRBV7-3 with TRBJ2-1; perhaps D is TRBD1 or TRBD2 (5 bases each). Per the germline V gene, CDR1 is SGHTA and CDR2 is FQGTGA. The CDR3 loop spans 12 amino acids. The V end was cut by 5 bases, the J end by 12 bases, with 14 bases between. In nucleotides, the CDR3 is TGTGCCAGCAGCCCCGGTGGGACGGCGCAGTTCTTC. This encodes CASSPGGTAQFF.

This clonotype was observed once. A much larger clone is a single base away; this may be a read error. This rearrangement joins TRBV28 to TRBJ1-5, with TRBD1 matching 12 bases. CDR3 length: 20 amino acids. The germline V gene has CDR1 MDHEN and CDR2 SYDVKM. The CDR3 spells CTSSQAGTGGAGYSNQPQHF. CDR3 in DNA: TGTACCAGCAGTCAGGCCGGGACAGGGGGCGCAGGCTATAGCAATCAGCCCCAGCATTTT.

This clonotype showed up many times. V gene TRBV7-2 combines with J gene TRBJ2-7; 7 bases agree with TRBD2. Germline V gives CDR1 SGHTA, CDR2 FQGNSA. Losses at the gene ends were 1 base for V and 7 bases for J; bases not matched to a gene: 10. The CDR3 runs to 15 residues. CDR3 in DNA: TGTGCCAGCAGCTTAGACGGGCTAGCGGCGGAAGAGCAGTACTTC. Protein sequence: CASSLDGLAAEEQYF.

This clonotype was seen repeatedly, ten times or more. This chain connects TRBV7-3 to TRBJ1-1; 7 bases map to TRBD1. This CDR3 region has 13 residues. J lost 5 bases, V lost 4 bases, and 4 bases had no gene match. CDR1 is SGHTA and CDR2 is FQGTGA in the germline V gene. This chain's CDR3 is CASSSTGRTEAFF. The DNA of the CDR3 is TGTGCCAGCAGCTCGACAGGGCGAACTGAAGCTTTCTTT.

The sample holds a few counts of this clonotype. The V and J genes are TRBV6-2 or TRBV6-3 and TRBJ1-2; TRBD1 matches 7 bases. Germline lookup yields CDR1 MNHEY and CDR2 SVGEGT. The CDR3 covers 15 residues. V was pared by 8 bases and J by 8 bases, with 17 bases of the junction left unmatched. CDR3 amino acids: CASALAQGGRRGYTF. The CDR3, as DNA: TGTGCCAGCGCGTTGGCGCAGGGGGGACGGCGAGGCTACACCTTC.